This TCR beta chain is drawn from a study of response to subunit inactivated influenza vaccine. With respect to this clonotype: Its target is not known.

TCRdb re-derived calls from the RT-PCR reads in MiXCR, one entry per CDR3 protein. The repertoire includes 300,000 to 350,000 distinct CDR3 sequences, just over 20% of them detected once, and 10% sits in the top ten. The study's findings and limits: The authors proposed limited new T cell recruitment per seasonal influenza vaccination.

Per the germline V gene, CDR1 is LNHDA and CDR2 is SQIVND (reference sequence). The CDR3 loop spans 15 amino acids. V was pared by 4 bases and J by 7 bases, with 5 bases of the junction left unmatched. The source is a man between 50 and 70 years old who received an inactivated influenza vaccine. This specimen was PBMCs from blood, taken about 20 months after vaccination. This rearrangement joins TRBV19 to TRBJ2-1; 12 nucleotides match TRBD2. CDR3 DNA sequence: TGTGCCAGTAGTAACCTAGCGGGAGGGTGGAATGAGCAGTTCTTC. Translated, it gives CASSNLAGGWNEQFF.